This entry lists 10 T cell receptor beta chains sequenced from one sample in a study of cytotoxic CD8 clonotypes in ibrutinib-treated CLL. The data were produced by immunoSEQ multiplex PCR, yet TCRdb's version contains in-frame clones alone and is incomplete. This sample carries some 81,000 clones, about four fifths of them seen once, and the ten largest clones take more than 4.5%. The input for sequencing was PBMCs, taken after 12 months of ibrutinib treatment. The receptors come from a human donor with chronic lymphocytic leukemia.

The CDR3 DNA sequence: TGTGCCAGCAGTGAGTTGGGGACCCAAGAGACCCAGTACTTC. Amino acid sequence: CASSELGTQETQYF. The chain links TRBV2 to TRBJ2-5; TRBD1 or TRBD2 may be the D gene (5 bases each). The CDR3 sequence is 14 residues long. Germline V gene sequence: CDR1 SNHLY, CDR2 FYNNEI. V dropped 3 bases and J dropped 1 base, with 9 bases sitting between them.

The rearrangement links TRBV5-6 to TRBJ1-1; 7 bases agree with TRBD1. This CDR3 comprises 11 residues. The V gene end was trimmed by 6 bases and the J gene end by 7 bases; junction bases not matched to a gene: 3. Germline values: CDR1 SGHDT, CDR2 YYEEEE. CDR3 region: CASTRQGEAFF. The CDR3 bases are TGTGCCAGCACCCGACAGGGTGAAGCTTTCTTT.

This chain connects TRBV7-3 to TRBJ2-2; D is unclear. This CDR3 has 16 residues. V lost 5 bases, J lost 0 bases, and 13 bases lay in between. In germline, CDR1 is SGHTA, CDR2 FQGTGA. The CDR3 coding sequence is TGTGCCAGCAGCCCTAGGCCGATCGCGAACACCGGGGAGCTGTTTTTT. Its protein product is CASSPRPIANTGELFF.

This clone was detected once. The chain uses TRBV9 and TRBJ2-1; tentatively, D is TRBD1 (6 bases). The germline gives CDR1 SGDLS, CDR2 YYNGEE. The CDR3 length is 16 residues. Trimming took 0 bases from V and 9 from J, leaving 19 bases between them. CDR3 sequence: CASSVGGHHLQGEQFF. CDR3 nucleotide sequence: TGTGCCAGCAGCGTAGGGGGACACCACCTACAAGGTGAGCAGTTCTTC.

This rearrangement joins TRBV10-3 to TRBJ1-2, with D tentatively TRBD1 (6 bases). Trimming took 2 bases from V and 7 from J, leaving 17 bases between them. The CDR3 spans 15 residues. Looked up from germline, CDR1 is ENHRY and CDR2 is SYGVKD. The CDR3 bases are TGTGCCATCAGTGAGCCGAGGGGCCAGGGGCCTGGCTACACCTTC. Amino acid sequence: CAISEPRGQGPGYTF.

The gene calls are TRBV9 and TRBJ2-7, with D possibly being TRBD2 (6 bases). The CDR3 covers 14 residues. The ends were cut back, 1 base at V and 1 base at J, with 9 bases in the middle. Per the germline V gene, CDR1 is SGDLS and CDR2 is YYNGEE. CDR3 nucleotide sequence: TGTGCCAGCAGCGTACACGGGGGATCCTACGAGCAGTACTTC. Residues: CASSVHGGSYEQYF.

This clone has a handful of counts. V gene TRBV6-6 combines with J gene TRBJ1-2; D might be TRBD1 (5 bases). This CDR3 is built from 13 residues. Germline V gives CDR1 MNHNY, CDR2 SVGAGI (reference sequence). Trimming removed 6 bases at V and 2 bases at J, with 10 bases between. The CDR3 protein is CASRPGPNYGYTF. In nucleotides, the CDR3 is TGTGCCAGCAGACCGGGACCCAACTATGGCTACACCTTC.

This clone came up once. The chain joins TRBV7-8 to TRBJ2-3; D might be TRBD1 or TRBD2, each matching 6 bases. Germline CDR1 reads SGHVS; CDR2 reads FQNEAQ. Trimming took 1 base from V and 5 from J, leaving 13 bases between them. The CDR3 consists of 15 residues. Here the CDR3 reads CASSLGGARIDTQYF. The CDR3 coding sequence is TGTGCCAGCAGCTTAGGGGGGGCGCGGATAGATACGCAGTATTTT.

This chain uses TRBV5-1 with TRBJ1-5; TRBD1 agrees at 11 bases. The CDR3 is 14 amino acids. CDR1 and CDR2 (germline): SGHRS, YFSETQ. With 2 bases clipped from V and 8 bases from J, the junction kept 3 bases outside the gene matches. DNA for the CDR3: TGCGCCAGCAGCTTTTTGGGACAGGGGGAGCCCCAGCATTTT. Amino acids: CASSFLGQGEPQHF.

The V and J genes are TRBV15 and TRBJ1-3; D is unclear. The germline V gene encodes CDR1 LNHNV and CDR2 YYDKDF (reference sequence). The ends were cut back, 0 bases at V and 0 bases at J, with 12 bases in the middle. The CDR3 sequence is 17 residues long. The CDR3 here is CATSRDRQADSGNTIYF. The DNA of the CDR3 is TGTGCCACCAGCAGAGATCGGCAGGCAGACTCTGGAAACACCATATATTTT.